The 28 T cell receptor beta chains given below trace back to one sample, sequenced in a study of Ad26.COV2.S vaccination and SARS-CoV-2 variants. Treatment here: roughly 18 received Ad26.COV2.S at low or high dose, single or two shots; about 5 received placebo; per-sample allocation not given. Repertoires come from day 63 after the first vaccine or placebo injection. The method was immunoSEQ multiplex PCR; TCRdb's version includes in-frame clones alone and lacks a portion of them. The sample holds 300,000 to 400,000 clones, about nine tenths seen once. The sequencing here drew on peripheral blood, taken in a trial of Ad26.COV2.S vaccine versus placebo. The receptors here all came from a person aged 18-65 years who received the Ad26.COV2.S COVID-19 vaccine or a placebo.

V gene TRBV2 combines with J gene TRBJ1-1; 7 positions agree with TRBD1. There are 14 residues in the CDR3. J lost 7 bases, V lost 11 bases, and 16 bases had no gene match. In germline, CDR1 is SNHLY, CDR2 FYNNEI. CDR3 DNA: TGTGCCGGGTCGAAAACCACAGGGGCCGTTGAAGCTTTCTTT. Its translation is CAGSKTTGAVEAFF.

The V gene is TRBV7-9, the J gene TRBJ1-5; D is uncertain. There are 12 residues in the CDR3. Deletions cut 5 bases from V and 0 bases from J, with 2 bases between. Germline V lookup: CDR1 SEHNR, CDR2 FQNEAQ (reference sequence). Here the CDR3 DNA reads TGTGCCAGCAGCGATAGCAATCAGCCCCAGCATTTT. Protein: CASSDSNQPQHF.

V and J are TRBV10-3 and TRBJ2-2; 10 bases map to TRBD1. Germline V gene data show CDR1 as ENHRY and CDR2 as SYGVKD. The CDR3 sequence is 15 residues long. The ends lost 7 bases at V and 4 bases at J; junction bases unmatched: 6. The CDR3 sequence is CAINPGQGSTGELFF. CDR3 DNA sequence: TGTGCCATCAACCCGGGACAGGGGAGCACCGGGGAGCTGTTTTTT.

This clone was counted a few times. The chain has TRBV5-1 and TRBJ1-6; the D is unclear. This CDR3 has 18 residues. V shed 4 bases and J shed 0 bases, with 17 bases lying between them. CDR1 and CDR2 from the germline V gene are SGHRS and YFSETQ. The CDR3 spells CASSLLSPRSSYNSPLHF. The CDR3 DNA sequence: TGCGCCAGCAGCCTACTGAGTCCAAGGAGCTCCTATAATTCACCCCTCCACTTT.

This chain joins TRBV11-2 and TRBJ2-7; D not resolved. The V end lost 0 bases, the J end lost 3 bases, and 6 bases lay between the germline ends. The CDR3 totals 13 residues. Germline CDR1 is SGHAT and CDR2 is FQNNGV. CDR3 protein: CASSLDRNYEQYF. The DNA of the CDR3 is TGTGCCAGCAGCTTAGATAGAAACTACGAGCAGTACTTC.

V is TRBV2 and J is TRBJ2-2; 12 nucleotides match TRBD2. Germline CDR1 is SNHLY and CDR2 is FYNNEI. This CDR3 is 14 amino acids long. V shed 11 bases and J 7 bases; nucleotides not matched to a gene: 8. The CDR3 DNA reads as TGTGCCGCTACTAGCGGGGGGCGCGGCGGGGAGCTGTTTTTT. Protein product: CAATSGGRGGELFF.

This sequence joins TRBV27 and TRBJ1-1; weak D call: TRBD1 (6 bases). Germline V CDR1 and CDR2: MNHEY, SMNVEV (reference sequence). The CDR3 is 15 residues long. V gave up 6 bases and J gave up 0 bases, with 14 bases separating them. CDR3 loop: CASRPMGALNTEAFF. The CDR3 coding sequence is TGTGCCAGCAGACCAATGGGGGCTCTGAACACTGAAGCTTTCTTT.

This clone appeared a single time. V gene TRBV11-3 combines with J gene TRBJ2-1; 10 nucleotides align to TRBD1. Germline CDR1 SGHNT, CDR2 YENEEA. This CDR3 region has 17 residues. V trimming: 1 base; J trimming: 2 bases; junction bases outside the gene matches: 5. CDR3 bases: TGTGCCAGCAGCTTAGCCCCGGGACAGGGGACCTACAATGAGCAGTTCTTC. Its translation: CASSLAPGQGTYNEQFF. The full variable domain, rest sourced from reference TRBV11-3 and TRBJ2-1, is EAGVVQSPRYKIIEKKQPVAFWCNPISGHNTLYWYLQNLGQGPELLIRYENEEAVDDSQLPKDRFSAERLKGVDSTLKIQPAELGDSAVYLCASSLAPGQGTYNEQFFGPGTRLTVL.

The chain is built from TRBV2 and TRBJ2-6; 8 bases line up with TRBD1. Per germline, CDR1 SNHLY and CDR2 FYNNEI. The V segment lost 10 bases and the J segment 0 bases; nucleotides outside the gene matches: 8. The CDR3 is 16 amino acids. The CDR3 DNA reads as TGTGCCAACACTTGGACAGGGCGCTCTGGGGCCAACGTCCTGACTTTC. It specifies CANTWTGRSGANVLTF.

This sequence joins TRBV27 and TRBJ1-1, with D perhaps matching TRBD1 (5 bases). Germline CDR1 and CDR2: MNHEY and SMNVEV (reference sequence). The CDR3 is 15 amino acids. Deletions cut 3 bases from V and 5 bases from J, with 16 bases between. CDR3 DNA: TGTGCCAGCAGTTTGGCTCTAGGGGCAGTAACTGAAGCTTTCTTT. Translation gives CASSLALGAVTEAFF.

This chain links TRBV7-9 with TRBJ2-7; D is perhaps TRBD1 or TRBD2 (5 bases each). The CDR3 runs 11 residues. CDR1 and CDR2 (germline): SEHNR, FQNEAQ (reference sequence). With 3 bases removed from V and 6 bases from J, the gap between germline ends came to 6 bases. CDR3 loop: CASSLRGEQYF. CDR3 nucleotide sequence: TGTGCCAGCAGCTTGAGGGGCGAGCAGTACTTC.

V gene TRBV6-5 combines with J gene TRBJ1-2; D gene ambiguous. Germline loops: CDR1 MNHEY, CDR2 SVGAGI. V was cut by 0 bases and J by 2 bases, with 7 bases left in between. The CDR3 has 14 residues. The CDR3 loop is CASSYSIENYGYTF. The DNA for the CDR3 is TGTGCCAGCAGTTACTCGATAGAAAACTATGGCTACACCTTC.

This clone came up once. The sample contains more than one DNA sequence encoding this CDR3. V gene TRBV19 combines with J gene TRBJ1-1; 7 nucleotides align to TRBD1. The V and J ends lost 4 bases and 2 bases, in that order; junction bases with no gene match: 1. This CDR3 region has 13 residues. Germline V gene sequence: CDR1 LNHDA, CDR2 SQIVND (reference sequence). CDR3 amino acids: CASSRQGNTEAFF. The CDR3 DNA sequence: TGTGCCAGTAGTAGACAGGGAAACACTGAAGCTTTCTTT. Using reference TRBV19 and TRBJ1-1 for the parts outside the CDR3, the full variable domain is DGGITQSPKYLFRKEGQNVTLSCEQNLNHDAMYWYRQDPGQGLRLIYYSQIVNDFQKGDIAEGYSVSREKKESFPLTVTSAQKNPTAFYLCASSRQGNTEAFFGQGTRLTVV.

The chain combines TRBV3-1 (or the pseudogene TRBV3-2) with TRBJ2-7, with 8 bases aligning to TRBD1. The CDR3 is made up of 17 amino acids. V was pared by 0 bases and J by 2 bases, with 9 bases of the junction left unmatched. Germline CDR1 and CDR2: LGHDT and YNNKEL (reference sequence). The CDR3 spells CASSQDLRTGSTYEQYF. The CDR3 DNA follows: TGTGCCAGCAGCCAAGATCTAAGGACAGGGTCAACCTACGAGCAGTACTTC.

This clone was counted once. V usage is TRBV7-3 and J usage is TRBJ1-1; 9 nucleotides align to TRBD1. With 2 bases clipped from V and 4 bases from J, the junction kept 2 bases outside the gene matches. Per germline, CDR1 SGHTA and CDR2 FQGTGA. The CDR3 has 14 residues. The CDR3 coding sequence is TGTGCCAGCAGCTTAGGACAGGGGCTCACTGAAGCTTTCTTT. This sequence encodes CASSLGQGLTEAFF.

The chain couples TRBV6-5 to TRBJ1-2; D is possibly TRBD1 (5 bases). This CDR3 has 16 residues. Germline assignment: CDR1 MNHEY and CDR2 SVGAGI. The V end lost 3 bases, the J end lost 5 bases, and 19 bases lay between the germline ends. The DNA of the CDR3 is TGTGCCAGCAGTTATTTCAGGGCCAGTAGGATGTATGGCTACACCTTC. Amino acid sequence: CASSYFRASRMYGYTF.

This chain joins TRBV6-5 and TRBJ2-7; D gene unclear. V was trimmed by 6 bases and J by 6 bases, leaving 21 bases between them. The CDR3 extends over 15 amino acids. The germline V gene has CDR1 MNHEY and CDR2 SVGAGI. CDR3 DNA sequence: TGTGCCAGCAGAGCGACCGCAAACCCACTTTCCGAGCAGTACTTC. This codes for CASRATANPLSEQYF.

The chain carries TRBV6-1 and TRBJ1-5; 8 bases fit TRBD1. There are 16 residues in the CDR3. V lost 0 bases, J lost 6 bases, and 7 bases stayed unmatched. Germline V CDR1 and CDR2: MNHNS, SASEGT. CDR3 region: CASSEARRGRLQPQHF. The DNA of the CDR3 is TGTGCCAGCAGTGAAGCACGCAGGGGGCGACTTCAGCCCCAGCATTTT.

V usage is TRBV7-9 and J usage is TRBJ2-5; the D gene is possibly TRBD1 (5 bases). There are 14 residues in the CDR3. Germline V gene data show CDR1 as SEHNR and CDR2 as FQNEAQ (reference sequence). The ends were cut back, 0 bases at V and 7 bases at J, with 12 bases in the middle. Here the CDR3 DNA reads TGTGCCAGCAGCTTAGCGAAAGGGGTGGGGACCCAGTACTTC. It translates to CASSLAKGVGTQYF.

The chain couples TRBV5-8 to TRBJ1-4; 7 bases align to TRBD1. The CDR3 has 14 residues. The trim removed 2 bases at V and 7 bases at J, leaving 5 bases unmatched. Germline CDR1 reads SGHTS; CDR2 reads YDEGEE. The CDR3 DNA is TGTGCCAGCAGCTTAGGGACAGCCTTTGAAAAACTGTTTTTT. Translated: CASSLGTAFEKLFF.

The chain combines TRBV30 with TRBJ2-1; TRBD2 matches 7 bases. The V gene end was trimmed by 5 bases and the J gene end by 10 bases; junction bases not matched to a gene: 2. The CDR3 has 10 residues. Germline lookup yields CDR1 GTSNPN and CDR2 SVGIG (reference sequence). The chain's CDR3 is CAWSGGEQFF. The CDR3 nucleotides are TGTGCCTGGTCCGGGGGGGAGCAGTTCTTC.

The chain carries TRBV2 and TRBJ2-7; 7 bases match TRBD1. CDR1 is SNHLY and CDR2 is FYNNEI in the germline V gene. CDR3 length equals 16 residues. J gave up 0 bases and V 8 bases, and 13 bases lay outside the gene matches. DNA for the CDR3: TGTGCCAGCCAACCCCCTACGGGACAGAGCTCCTACGAGCAGTACTTC. Its translation is CASQPPTGQSSYEQYF.

The chain employs TRBV10-2 and TRBJ2-3; 10 bases are a match to TRBD2. Per the germline V gene, CDR1 is WSHSY and CDR2 is SAAADI. The CDR3 sequence is 16 residues long. The ends lost 5 bases at V and 1 base at J; junction bases unmatched: 6. The CDR3 loop is CASSSSLAGGTDTQYF. CDR3 coding DNA: TGCGCCAGCAGTTCGTCGCTAGCGGGGGGCACAGATACGCAGTATTTT.

The genes are TRBV5-4 and TRBJ2-1; TRBD2 matches at 7 bases. The germline CDR1 and CDR2 sequences are SGHNT and YYREEE (reference sequence). J lost 2 bases, V lost 3 bases, and 5 bases had no gene match. There are 15 residues in the CDR3. The CDR3 protein is CASSSSAGPYNEQFF. CDR3 DNA: TGTGCCAGCAGCTCATCAGCGGGACCCTACAATGAGCAGTTCTTC.

The genes are TRBV18 and TRBJ1-4, with D possibly being TRBD1 (6 bases). In germline, CDR1 is KGHSH, CDR2 LQKENI. Trimming removed 6 bases at V and 3 bases at J, with 14 bases between. The CDR3 loop spans 15 amino acids. Here the CDR3 reads CASSREGGPNEKLFF. DNA for the CDR3: TGTGCCAGCTCCCGAGAGGGGGGACCTAATGAAAAACTGTTTTTT.

V usage is TRBV11-3 and J usage is TRBJ2-1; D ambiguous. V was cut by 1 base and J by 5 bases, with 9 bases left in between. This CDR3 region has 14 residues. Germline CDR1 and CDR2: SGHNT and YENEEA. CDR3 DNA sequence: TGTGCCAGCAGCTTAGTGGGGATAAACAATGAGCAGTTCTTC. Protein product: CASSLVGINNEQFF.

The chain is built from TRBV4-3 and TRBJ2-1; possibly TRBD2 for D (5 bases). CDR1 is LGHNA, CDR2 YSLEER, per germline. There are 15 residues in the CDR3. Deletions cut 0 bases from V and 4 bases from J, with 10 bases between. The CDR3 loop is CASSQERARYNEQFF. The CDR3 nucleotides are TGCGCCAGCAGCCAAGAGCGGGCACGATACAATGAGCAGTTCTTC.

The J gene is TRBJ2-5, the V gene TRBV11-3, with 7 positions matching TRBD1. CDR3 length: 14 residues. In germline, CDR1 is SGHNT, CDR2 YENEEA. The trim removed 5 bases at V and 5 bases at J, leaving 8 bases unmatched. The CDR3 nucleotides read TGTGCCAGCAGCCAGGGGGACGATTTGGAGACCCAGTACTTC. It translates to CASSQGDDLETQYF. Full variable domain (remainder filled in from reference TRBV11-3 and TRBJ2-5): EAGVVQSPRYKIIEKKQPVAFWCNPISGHNTLYWYLQNLGQGPELLIRYENEEAVDDSQLPKDRFSAERLKGVDSTLKIQPAELGDSAVYLCASSQGDDLETQYFGPGTRLLVL.